This is a list of T cell receptor beta chains from one sample in a study of T cell repertoires in cytomegalovirus infection. TCRdb ran MiXCR on the reads and lists one entry per CDR3 protein. The sample includes approximately 340,000 distinct CDR3 sequences, 29% seen only once; the top ten take roughly 20%. These TCRs' antigens remain unknown. Sequencing was performed on cultured PBMCs, taken from culture after CMV antigen stimulation. Receptors were obtained from a human donor in good health (CMV status not recorded). Some clones in this sample may be carry-over from other donors' samples. CDR3s include the opening cysteine and the closing phenylalanine or tryptophan. A D gene is named only where the DNA matches it firmly. Only part of the rows carry a size: once, few, many, or a class if the clone is expanded.

d_gene: NA
abundance: NA
j_gene: TRBJ1-2
v_gene: TRBV28
CDR3aa: CASSIHPQGTSDGYTF
CDR3nt: TGTGCCAGCAGTATTCACCCTCAGGGGACCTCTGATGGCTACACCTTC

d_gene: TRBD1
abundance: NA
j_gene: TRBJ1-4
v_gene: TRBV20-1
CDR3aa: CSAILRGQEKLFF
CDR3nt: TGCAGTGCTATATTGAGGGGGCAGGAAAAACTGTTTTTT

d_gene: NA
abundance: NA
j_gene: TRBJ2-3
v_gene: TRBV20-1
CDR3aa: CSARTTDTQYF
CDR3nt: TGCAGTGCTAGGACCACAGATACGCAGTATTTT

d_gene: NA
abundance: few
j_gene: TRBJ2-2
v_gene: TRBV7-2
CDR3aa: CASSLDFPRGELFF
CDR3nt: TGTGCCAGCAGCTTAGACTTCCCCCGGGGGGAGCTGTTTTTT

d_gene: NA
abundance: NA
j_gene: TRBJ2-3
v_gene: TRBV12-3/TRBV12-4
CDR3aa: CASSPHGERSTQYF
CDR3nt: TGTGCCAGCAGTCCACATGGGGAGCGGAGTACGCAGTATTTT

d_gene: NA
abundance: NA
j_gene: TRBJ1-2
v_gene: TRBV29-1
CDR3aa: CSVDTGIGYTF
CDR3nt: TGCAGCGTTGATACGGGGATTGGCTACACCTTC

d_gene: NA
abundance: NA
j_gene: TRBJ1-5
v_gene: TRBV19
CDR3aa: CASSTDLGGVGNQPQHF
CDR3nt: TGTGCCAGTAGCACGGACCTCGGGGGCGTTGGCAATCAGCCCCAGCATTTT

d_gene: TRBD1
abundance: few
j_gene: TRBJ1-5
v_gene: TRBV5-5
CDR3aa: CASSPNTGTEQPQHF
CDR3nt: TGTGCCAGCAGCCCTAATACCGGGACAGAGCAGCCCCAGCATTTT

d_gene: TRBD2
abundance: NA
j_gene: TRBJ2-5
v_gene: TRBV7-8
CDR3aa: CASSRWGSGRAGETQYF
CDR3nt: TGTGCCAGCAGCCGATGGGGAAGCGGGAGGGCCGGGGAGACCCAGTACTTC

d_gene: NA
abundance: few
j_gene: TRBJ1-1
v_gene: TRBV5-8
CDR3aa: CASSLEGSRTEAFF
CDR3nt: TGTGCCAGCAGCTTAGAAGGGTCACGCACTGAAGCTTTCTTT

d_gene: NA
abundance: few
j_gene: TRBJ1-1
v_gene: TRBV7-8
CDR3aa: CASSRGGVLNEAFF
CDR3nt: TGTGCCAGCAGCCGAGGGGGGGTACTGAATGAAGCTTTCTTT

d_gene: NA
abundance: few
j_gene: TRBJ1-3
v_gene: TRBV7-4
CDR3aa: CASSSKWEMDGNTIYF
CDR3nt: TGTGCCAGCAGTTCCAAATGGGAAATGGATGGAAACACCATATATTTT

d_gene: TRBD2
abundance: NA
j_gene: TRBJ2-3
v_gene: TRBV7-3
CDR3aa: CASSSGTSLDTQYF
CDR3nt: TGTGCCAGCAGCTCCGGGACTAGCCTAGATACGCAGTATTTT

d_gene: TRBD1
abundance: NA
j_gene: TRBJ1-1
v_gene: TRBV6-5
CDR3aa: CASSYSNRGNTEAFF
CDR3nt: TGTGCCAGCAGTTACTCAAACAGGGGGAACACTGAAGCTTTCTTT

d_gene: NA
abundance: few
j_gene: TRBJ2-7
v_gene: TRBV28
CDR3aa: CAAAVTGTGSGEQYF
CDR3nt: TGTGCCGCGGCCGTTACGGGGACGGGCAGCGGCGAGCAGTACTTC

d_gene: TRBD1
abundance: NA
j_gene: TRBJ2-1
v_gene: TRBV4-1
CDR3aa: CASSQLGQGGLDEQFF
CDR3nt: TGCGCCAGCAGCCAACTCGGACAGGGGGGGTTGGATGAGCAGTTCTTC

d_gene: TRBD2
abundance: many
j_gene: TRBJ2-1
v_gene: TRBV7-6
CDR3aa: CASSLVPREGIHNEQFF
CDR3nt: TGTGCCAGCAGCTTAGTCCCCCGGGAGGGGATCCACAATGAGCAGTTCTTC

d_gene: NA
abundance: NA
j_gene: TRBJ1-4
v_gene: TRBV12-3/TRBV12-4
CDR3aa: CASSFGTQLFF
CDR3nt: TGTGCCAGCAGTTTTGGGACGCAACTGTTTTTT

d_gene: NA
abundance: once
j_gene: TRBJ1-1
v_gene: TRBV6-8
CDR3aa: CASSYQLGRLNTEAFF
CDR3nt: TGTGCCAGCAGTTATCAACTGGGACGGTTGAACACTGAAGCTTTCTTT

d_gene: TRBD1
abundance: NA
j_gene: TRBJ1-2
v_gene: TRBV7-6
CDR3aa: CASSAEGQVHGYTF
CDR3nt: TGTGCCAGCAGCGCGGAGGGACAGGTCCATGGCTACACCTTC

d_gene: NA
abundance: many
j_gene: TRBJ1-5
v_gene: TRBV7-2
CDR3aa: CASSLAQGKNQPQHF
CDR3nt: TGTGCCAGCAGCTTAGCACAGGGTAAAAATCAGCCCCAGCATTTT

d_gene: NA
abundance: NA
j_gene: TRBJ1-5
v_gene: TRBV12-5
CDR3aa: CASGFETGWDYSNQPQHF
CDR3nt: TGTGCTAGTGGTTTTGAAACAGGGTGGGATTATAGCAATCAGCCCCAGCATTTT

d_gene: NA
abundance: many
j_gene: TRBJ1-1
v_gene: TRBV7-6
CDR3aa: CASSLPAGGEAFF
CDR3nt: TGTGCCAGCAGCTTGCCCGCAGGTGGTGAAGCTTTCTTT

d_gene: NA
abundance: once
j_gene: TRBJ2-7
v_gene: TRBV12-3/TRBV12-4
CDR3aa: CASSLTAPYEQYF
CDR3nt: TGTGCCAGCAGTTTGACGGCGCCCTACGAGCAGTACTTC